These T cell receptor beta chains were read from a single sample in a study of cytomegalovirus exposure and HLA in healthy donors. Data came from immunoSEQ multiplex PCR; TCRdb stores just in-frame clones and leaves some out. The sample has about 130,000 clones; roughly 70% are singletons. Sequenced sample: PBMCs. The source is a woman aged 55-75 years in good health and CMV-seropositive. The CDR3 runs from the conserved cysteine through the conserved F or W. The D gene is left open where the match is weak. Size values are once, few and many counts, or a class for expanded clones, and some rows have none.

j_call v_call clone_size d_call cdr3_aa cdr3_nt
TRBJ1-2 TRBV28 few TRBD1 CASRGTGGVYGYTF TGTGCCAGCAGGGGGACAGGGGGGGTCTATGGCTACACCTTC
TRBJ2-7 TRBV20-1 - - CSAVLSHEQYF TGCAGTGCTGTCTTAAGCCACGAGCAGTACTTC
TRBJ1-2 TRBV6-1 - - CASMGSGGYTF TGTGCCAGCATGGGGAGCGGTGGCTACACCTTC
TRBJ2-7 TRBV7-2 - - CASSLQGGLGEQYF TGTGCCAGCAGCTTACAAGGCGGGTTGGGCGAGCAGTACTTC
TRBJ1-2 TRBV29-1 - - CSVGLRGGDYGYTF TGCAGCGTTGGTTTGAGGGGAGGGGACTATGGCTACACCTTC
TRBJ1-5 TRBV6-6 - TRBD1 CASRADRGHNQPQHF TGTGCCAGCAGGGCCGACAGGGGGCACAATCAGCCCCAGCATTTT
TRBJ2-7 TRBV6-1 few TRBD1 CASSEWGQGANEQYF TGTGCCAGCAGTGAATGGGGACAGGGGGCCAACGAGCAGTACTTC
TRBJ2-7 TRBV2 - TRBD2 CASNRLAGGREEQYF TGTGCCAGCAATCGACTAGCGGGAGGTAGGGAGGAGCAGTACTTC
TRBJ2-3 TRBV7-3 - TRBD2 CASSFATSGRAADTQYF TGTGCCAGCAGCTTTGCGACTAGCGGGAGGGCCGCAGATACGCAGTATTTT
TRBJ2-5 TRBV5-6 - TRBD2 CASSGTSGQETQYF TGTGCCAGCAGCGGAACTAGCGGACAAGAGACCCAGTACTTC
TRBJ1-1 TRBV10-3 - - CAISYGGNTEAFF TGTGCCATCAGTTACGGGGGGAACACTGAAGCTTTCTTT
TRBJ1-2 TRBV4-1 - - CASSQEVQSRYGYTF TGCGCCAGCAGCCAAGAGGTCCAAAGCCGCTATGGCTACACCTTC
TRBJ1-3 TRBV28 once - CASSPADVAGVRNTIYF TGTGCCAGCAGTCCCGCCGACGTGGCAGGGGTTCGGAACACCATATATTTT
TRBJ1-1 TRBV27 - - CASRLGRNTEAFF TGTGCCAGCAGACTAGGTCGGAACACTGAAGCTTTCTTT
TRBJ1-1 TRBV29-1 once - CSAKDPKYRNTEAFF TGCAGCGCAAAAGATCCTAAATACAGGAACACTGAAGCTTTCTTT
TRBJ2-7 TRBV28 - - CASSFGQAYEQYF TGTGCCAGCAGTTTTGGGCAGGCCTACGAGCAGTACTTC
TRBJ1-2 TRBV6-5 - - CASTQGPRGYTF TGTGCCAGCACCCAGGGGCCTCGTGGCTACACCTTC
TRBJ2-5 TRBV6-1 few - CASTGVETQYF TGTGCCAGCACCGGGGTGGAGACCCAGTACTTC
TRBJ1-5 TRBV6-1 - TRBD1 CASSGDRAGQPQHF TGTGCCAGCAGCGGTGACAGGGCCGGACAGCCCCAGCATTTT
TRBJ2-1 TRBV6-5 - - CASTPSLSDNEQFF TGTGCCAGCACCCCGTCCCTTTCTGACAATGAGCAGTTCTTC
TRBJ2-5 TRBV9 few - CASSPPGRETQYF TGTGCCAGCAGCCCCCCTGGGCGCGAGACCCAGTACTTC
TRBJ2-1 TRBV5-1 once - CASSLGTVSNNEQFF TGCGCCAGCAGCTTGGGGACAGTTTCAAACAATGAGCAGTTCTTC
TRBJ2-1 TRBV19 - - CASSNGIIQFF TGTGCCAGTAGTAACGGGATAATTCAGTTCTTC
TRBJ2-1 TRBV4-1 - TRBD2 CASSQADLLATAYNEQFF TGCGCCAGCAGCCAAGCGGATCTACTAGCGACGGCCTACAATGAGCAGTTCTTC
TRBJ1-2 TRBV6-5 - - CASSYAQGSGGYTF TGTGCCAGCAGTTACGCGCAGGGGTCTGGCGGCTACACCTTC
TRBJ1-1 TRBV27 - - CASSPAENTEAFF TGTGCCAGCAGTCCCGCAGAGAACACTGAAGCTTTCTTT
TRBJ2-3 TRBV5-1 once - CASSGDGGHTDTQYF TGCGCCAGCAGCGGGGATGGGGGACACACAGATACGCAGTATTTT
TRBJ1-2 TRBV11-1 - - CASSPGRANYGYTF TGTGCCAGCAGCCCCGGCAGGGCGAACTATGGCTACACCTTC
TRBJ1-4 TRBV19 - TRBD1 CATHRTGTFGRLFF TGTGCCACCCATAGGACAGGGACCTTCGGTCGCCTGTTTTTT
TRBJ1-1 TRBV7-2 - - CASSLAAATEAFF TGTGCCAGCAGCTTAGCGGCGGCCACTGAAGCTTTCTTT
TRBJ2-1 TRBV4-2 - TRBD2 CASSQEGEREFDEQFF TGTGCCAGCAGCCAAGAAGGGGAGCGGGAGTTCGATGAGCAGTTCTTC
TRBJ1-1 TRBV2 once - CASSPREAGTEAFF TGTGCCAGCAGTCCCAGGGAAGCGGGCACTGAAGCTTTCTTT
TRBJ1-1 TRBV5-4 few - CASSLDPTGTNTEAFF TGTGCCAGCAGCTTGGATCCCACAGGGACGAACACTGAAGCTTTCTTT
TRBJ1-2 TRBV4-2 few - CASSQVMTDMLGGYTF TGTGCCAGCAGCCAAGTTATGACGGACATGTTAGGTGGCTACACCTTC
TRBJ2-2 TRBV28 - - CASSNGGAQDGELFF TGTGCCAGCAGCAACGGAGGGGCGCAGGACGGGGAGCTGTTTTTT
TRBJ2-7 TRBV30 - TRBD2 CAWSVATSGAEQYF TGTGCCTGGAGTGTCGCGACTAGCGGCGCCGAGCAGTACTTC
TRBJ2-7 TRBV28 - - CASSLGDYEQYF TGTGCCAGCTCATTAGGGGACTACGAGCAGTACTTC
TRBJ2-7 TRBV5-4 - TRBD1 CASTRTGGVYEQYF TGTGCCAGCACCAGGACAGGGGGCGTGTACGAGCAGTACTTC
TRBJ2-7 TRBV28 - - CASSLAGFSEQYF TGTGCCAGCAGTTTAGCAGGTTTCAGCGAGCAGTACTTC
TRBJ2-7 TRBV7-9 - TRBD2 CASSPQTSGPSYEQYF TGTGCCAGCAGCCCACAGACTAGCGGGCCCTCCTACGAGCAGTACTTC
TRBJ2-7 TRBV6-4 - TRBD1 CASSAPGQGRYEQYF TGTGCCAGCAGTGCGCCGGGACAGGGGAGATACGAGCAGTACTTC
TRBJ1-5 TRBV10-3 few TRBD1 CAISQDRSPNQPQHF TGTGCCATCAGCCAGGACAGGTCCCCGAACCAGCCCCAGCATTTT
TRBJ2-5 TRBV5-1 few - CASSRDSVQETQYF TGCGCCAGCAGCCGGGACTCCGTACAAGAGACCCAGTACTTC
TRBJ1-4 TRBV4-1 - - CASSHRDLTNEKLFF TGCGCCAGCAGCCATCGGGACTTGACTAATGAAAAACTGTTTTTT
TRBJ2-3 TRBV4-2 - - CASSQGAQLRDTQYF TGTGCCAGCAGCCAAGGGGCCCAACTTCGGGATACGCAGTATTTT
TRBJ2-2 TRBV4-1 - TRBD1 CASSQGRQGRNTGELFF TGCGCCAGCAGCCAGGGGAGACAGGGCCGCAACACCGGGGAGCTGTTTTTT
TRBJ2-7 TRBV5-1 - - CASSFLAKDYEQYF TGCGCCAGCAGCTTTTTAGCTAAAGACTACGAGCAGTACTTC
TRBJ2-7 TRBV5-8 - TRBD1 CASSPRGQGYEQYF TGTGCCAGCAGCCCAAGAGGACAGGGTTACGAGCAGTACTTC
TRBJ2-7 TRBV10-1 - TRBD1 CASSRDRGGYEQYF TGCGCCAGCAGCCGGGACAGGGGAGGTTACGAGCAGTACTTC
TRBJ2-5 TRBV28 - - CASSLGGPETQYF TGTGCCAGCAGTTTGGGGGGGCCCGAGACCCAGTACTTC
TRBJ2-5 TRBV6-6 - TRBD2 CASSRLAVKETQYF TGTGCCAGCAGCCGACTAGCTGTTAAAGAGACCCAGTACTTC
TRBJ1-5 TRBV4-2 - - CASSQSLAVNQPQHF TGTGCCAGCAGCCAATCCCTGGCAGTCAATCAGCCCCAGCATTTT